One T cell receptor (beta chain) is described in this entry. This specimen belongs to a study of blood T cell repertoires in COVID-19. Study as a whole: From T cells, B-cell-depleted T cells, or PBMCs came the material, which was cDNA or gDNA.

This CDR3 spans 17 amino acids. V gave up 6 bases and J gave up 4 bases; unmatched junction bases: 12. CDR1 is MNHNY and CDR2 is SVGAGI in the germline V gene (reference sequence). Using immunoSEQ multiplex PCR, the repertoire was profiled, and TCRdb retains in-frame clones only, with some absent. The sample shows around 700,000 clones, 70% to 90% of them seen only once. The sequencing input was peripheral blood. The sequence was obtained from a woman between 18 and 30 years old with acute or convalescent COVID-19. The chain combines TRBV6-6 with TRBJ1-2; 12 nucleotides line up with TRBD1. CDR3 region: CASSRSGTGGLRYGYTF. The CDR3 nucleotides are TGTGCCAGCAGCCGATCCGGGACAGGGGGCCTTCGCTATGGCTACACCTTC.